This T cell receptor (beta chain) was identified during a study of cytomegalovirus exposure and HLA in healthy donors (dated by TCRdb to the late 2010s). In terms of the full investigation: According to a later analysis, one platform produced both the 110 or so validation repertoires and the 550 to 800 repertoires of the first cohort. A separate validation cohort of about 110 different subjects was used in addition to the roughly 700-subject first cohort. High-throughput TCR immunosequencing, statistical association of individual TCRs with disease status, and machine learning were combined to predict cytomegalovirus infection status. The study aimed to test whether signatures of past pathogen exposure could be identified by cataloging public T cell receptors.

A word on this clone: It has no known antigen specificity. One base away there is no much larger clone; base qualities are not given.

On the study overall, not on this receptor specifically: Most TCR sequences were observed very rarely across donors, whereas some public TCRs were present in many individuals. In a later analysis, TCRs clustered in the first cohort were found to also tend to co-occur in the roughly 120 validation repertoires, with 85% to 95% of cluster scores above 0. It was suggested by the authors that the approach could potentially be generalized to other disease states and immunological phenotypes. In vitro tests confirmed that a few of the cytomegalovirus-associated TCR beta chains recognize cytomegalovirus antigens. The classifier was reported to diagnose cytomegalovirus status with high specificity and sensitivity in both the original and validation cohorts. A later analysis had no HLA typing for the validation cohort, so co-occurrence there was scored across all 130 or so repertoires. The study listed 150 to 200 TCR beta chains as associated with cytomegalovirus.

The donors were included in the validation cohort of some 110 subjects, a group kept apart from the approximately 690-subject first cohort. Library preparation was by the immunoSEQ multiplex PCR assay. Under the source paper's analysis protocol: A statistical classification framework was developed to diagnose cytomegalovirus status using the catalog of TCR beta chain sequences. The table was pulled from immuneACCESS by TCRdb, which kept in-frame rearrangements only. Such tables lose some clones; where checked, under half of the loss comes from unresolved V genes, and the rest has no known cause. V and J calls and clone size are copied from that table; D and trimming were computed from the DNA. The sample includes 150,000 to 200,000 clones, with around nine tenths observed a single time. Of the sample, under 13% falls within the top ten clones. The CDR1 and CDR2 encoded by the germline V gene (reference sequence) are LNHDA and SQIVND. CDR3 length: 15 amino acids, cysteine to phenylalanine. The CDR3 DNA has 45 bases and is translated from base 1. V loses 5 bases of germline sequence and J loses 0 bases, and the interval between the two ends is 14 bases.

Material: PBMCs. The rearranged segments are TRBV19 and TRBJ2-7; perhaps TRBD2 is the D gene, with 6 bases matching. This TCR derives from a woman younger than 35 in good health and CMV-seropositive. At the DNA level, the sequence is TGTGCCAGTAGTGTGGGACTGTCAAGCTCCTACGAGCAGTACTTC. The resulting protein is CASSVGLSSSYEQYF.